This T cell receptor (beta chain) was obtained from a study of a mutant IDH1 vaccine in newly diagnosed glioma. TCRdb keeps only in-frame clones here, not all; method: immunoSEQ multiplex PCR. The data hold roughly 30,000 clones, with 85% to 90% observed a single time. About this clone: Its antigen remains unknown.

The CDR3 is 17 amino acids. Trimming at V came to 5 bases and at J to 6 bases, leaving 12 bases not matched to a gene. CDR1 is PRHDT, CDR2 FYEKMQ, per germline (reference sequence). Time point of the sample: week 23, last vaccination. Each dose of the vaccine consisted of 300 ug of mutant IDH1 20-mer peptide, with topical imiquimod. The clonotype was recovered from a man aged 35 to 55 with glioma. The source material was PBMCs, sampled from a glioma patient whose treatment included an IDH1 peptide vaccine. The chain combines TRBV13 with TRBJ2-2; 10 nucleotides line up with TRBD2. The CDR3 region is CASSPPKLAGSPGELFF. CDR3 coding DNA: TGTGCCAGCAGCCCGCCCAAACTAGCGGGGTCTCCCGGGGAGCTGTTTTTT.